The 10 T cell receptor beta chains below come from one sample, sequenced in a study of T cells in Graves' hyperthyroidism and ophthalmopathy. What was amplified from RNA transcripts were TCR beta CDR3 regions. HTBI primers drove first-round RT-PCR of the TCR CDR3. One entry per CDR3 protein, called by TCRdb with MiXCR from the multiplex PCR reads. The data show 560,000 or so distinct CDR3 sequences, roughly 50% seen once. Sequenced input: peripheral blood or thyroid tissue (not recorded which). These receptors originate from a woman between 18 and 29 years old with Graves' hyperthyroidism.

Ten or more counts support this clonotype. In nucleotides, the CDR3 is TGTGCCAGCAGCTCGGGACAAGGAAATGAAAAACTGTTTTTT. Protein product: CASSSGQGNEKLFF. The chain carries TRBV2 and TRBJ1-4; D is possibly TRBD1 (6 bases). The CDR3 spans 14 residues. In germline, CDR1 is SNHLY, CDR2 FYNNEI. With 6 bases removed from V and 5 bases from J, the gap between germline ends came to 13 bases.

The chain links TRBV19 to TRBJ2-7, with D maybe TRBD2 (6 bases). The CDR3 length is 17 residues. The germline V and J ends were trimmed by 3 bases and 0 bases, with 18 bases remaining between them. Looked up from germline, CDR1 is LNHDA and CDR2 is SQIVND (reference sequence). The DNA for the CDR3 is TGTGCCAGTAGTATGACCATATCTAGCGTTGGCTCCTACGAGCAGTACTTC. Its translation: CASSMTISSVGSYEQYF. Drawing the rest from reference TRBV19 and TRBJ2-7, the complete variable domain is DGGITQSPKYLFRKEGQNVTLSCEQNLNHDAMYWYRQDPGQGLRLIYYSQIVNDFQKGDIAEGYSVSREKKESFPLTVTSAQKNPTAFYLCASSMTISSVGSYEQYFGPGTRLTVT.

CDR3 coding DNA: TGCAGTGCGCAAATAAAGGGACTAGCGGCCCTTCGGGAGACCCAGTACTTC. Translated, it gives CSAQIKGLAALRETQYF. The rearrangement links TRBV20-1 to TRBJ2-5; 11 nucleotides agree with TRBD2. V trimming: 6 bases; J trimming: 5 bases; junction bases outside the gene matches: 17. This CDR3 region has 17 residues. Looked up from germline, CDR1 is DFQATT and CDR2 is SNEGSKA (reference sequence).

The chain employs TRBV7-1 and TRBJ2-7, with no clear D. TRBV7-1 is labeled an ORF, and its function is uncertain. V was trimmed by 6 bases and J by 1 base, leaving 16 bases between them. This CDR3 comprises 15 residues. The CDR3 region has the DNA TGTGCCAGCAGTTTCAGCCAGTCAGGATCCTACGAGCAGTACTTC. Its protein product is CASSFSQSGSYEQYF.

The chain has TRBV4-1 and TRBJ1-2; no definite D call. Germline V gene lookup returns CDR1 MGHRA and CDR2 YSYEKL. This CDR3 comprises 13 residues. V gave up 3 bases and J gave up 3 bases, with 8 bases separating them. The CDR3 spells CASSHGIHYGYTF. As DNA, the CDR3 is TGCGCCAGCAGCCACGGGATCCACTATGGCTACACCTTC.

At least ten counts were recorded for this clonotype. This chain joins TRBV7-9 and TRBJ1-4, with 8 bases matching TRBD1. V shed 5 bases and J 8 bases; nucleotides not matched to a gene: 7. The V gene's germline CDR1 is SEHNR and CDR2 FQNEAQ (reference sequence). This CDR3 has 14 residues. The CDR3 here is CASSLGQGGEKLFF. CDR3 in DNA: TGTGCCAGCAGCCTCGGACAGGGTGGCGAAAAACTGTTTTTT.

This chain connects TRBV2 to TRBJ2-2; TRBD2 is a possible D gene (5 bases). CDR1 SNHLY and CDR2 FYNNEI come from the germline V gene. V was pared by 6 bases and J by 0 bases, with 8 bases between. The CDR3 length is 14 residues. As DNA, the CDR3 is TGTGCCAGCAGAGGGAGATCGAACACCGGGGAGCTGTTTTTT. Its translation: CASRGRSNTGELFF.

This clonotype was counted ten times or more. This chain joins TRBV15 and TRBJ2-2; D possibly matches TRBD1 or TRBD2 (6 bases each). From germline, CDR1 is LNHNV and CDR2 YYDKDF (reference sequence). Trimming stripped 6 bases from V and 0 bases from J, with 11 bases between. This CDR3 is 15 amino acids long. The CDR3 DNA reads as TGTGCCACCAGGGCGGGGACAACGAACACCGGGGAGCTGTTTTTT. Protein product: CATRAGTTNTGELFF.

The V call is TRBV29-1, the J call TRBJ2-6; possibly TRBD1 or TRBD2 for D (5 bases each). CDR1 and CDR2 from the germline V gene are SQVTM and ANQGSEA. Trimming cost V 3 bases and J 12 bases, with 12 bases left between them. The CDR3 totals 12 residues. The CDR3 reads CSVERGTGVLTF. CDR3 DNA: TGCAGCGTTGAGAGGGGCACGGGCGTCCTGACTTTC.

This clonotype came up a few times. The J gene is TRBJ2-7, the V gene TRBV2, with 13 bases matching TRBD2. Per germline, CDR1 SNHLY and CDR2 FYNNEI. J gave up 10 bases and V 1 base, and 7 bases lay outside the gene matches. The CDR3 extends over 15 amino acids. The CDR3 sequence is CASSEGGLAGVSQYF. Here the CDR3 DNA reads TGTGCCAGCAGTGAAGGAGGACTAGCGGGAGTTTCTCAGTACTTC.